The present T cell receptor beta chain was sequenced within a study of T cell repertoires in cytomegalovirus infection. In the study overall: Based on public TCR beta signatures, there were indications of CMV infection and of a matching HLA type. Overall study results and limits: Clonotype analysis showed dominance of the ex vivo response by HLA-C-restricted CMV-specific TCR beta clonotypes.

TCRdb re-analysed the reads in MiXCR, keeping a single row per CDR3 protein. The table records about 830,000 distinct CDR3 sequences, approximately 32% of them present only once. Concerning this clonotype: Its specificity is unknown.

CDR3 size: 15 residues. Germline CDR1 and CDR2: SGHVS and FNYEAQ. V trimming: 5 bases; J trimming: 4 bases; junction bases outside the gene matches: 8. Sequences were derived from cultured CD8+ T cells from PBMCs, sampled from culture after CMV antigen stimulation. The chain employs TRBV7-6 and TRBJ2-1; 7 bases fit TRBD1. The clonotype originates from a human donor in good health (CMV status not recorded). Some clones in this sample may be carry-over from other donors' samples. The CDR3 region has the DNA TGTGCCAGCAGCACAGGACAGGAACCGTACAATGAGCAGTTCTTC. It translates to CASSTGQEPYNEQFF.